Below are 24 T cell receptor beta chains sequenced from a single sample in a study of regulatory T cells in long-lasting Graves disease. Libraries of TCR beta came from iRepertoire HTBI primers plus Arm-PCR of CDR3 regions. MiXCR, run by TCRdb on the multiplex PCR reads, gives a single entry per CDR3 protein. The sample includes 450,000 to 650,000 distinct CDR3 sequences, 15% to 20% of them seen just once. Noted time point: newly diagnosed GD, antithyroid drugs for less than 3 months. PBMC RNA was the source of the TCR library. These data were also filed under a second study, of T cells in Graves' hyperthyroidism and ophthalmopathy.

Specimen: peripheral blood mononuclear cells (PBMCs), collected at new diagnosis, from a patient treated with antithyroid drugs. These receptors were taken from a middle-aged woman with Graves disease.

In its sample, this clonotype was seen a few times. J is TRBJ1-6 and V is TRBV12-3 or TRBV12-4; D unresolved. The V gene lost 5 bases and the J gene lost 8 bases, with 13 bases spanning the gap. CDR3 size: 14 residues. The CDR3 loop is CASSARGPYSPLHF. The CDR3 DNA reads as TGTGCCAGCAGTGCTCGCGGACCCTATTCACCCCTCCACTTT.

This clonotype was seen more than once but under ten times. The chain uses TRBV28 and TRBJ1-1; weak D call: TRBD1 (6 bases). This CDR3 contains 14 residues. V lost 6 bases and J 6 bases, leaving 17 bases between the germline ends. Germline V gives CDR1 MDHEN, CDR2 SYDVKM. CDR3 sequence reads: CASSADSAGAEAFF. The CDR3 region has the DNA TGTGCCAGCAGCGCGGACAGTGCGGGCGCTGAAGCTTTCTTT.

This clonotype was detected a few times. The V gene is TRBV4-2, the J gene TRBJ2-4; 11 bases match TRBD2. The CDR3 runs 16 residues. The V segment lost 1 base and the J segment 7 bases; nucleotides outside the gene matches: 6. Germline CDR1 and CDR2: LGHNA and YNFKEQ. The CDR3 nucleotides are TGTGCCAGCAGCCAAGTACCCACTAGCGGGGGCAACATTCAGTACTTC. Translating it yields CASSQVPTSGGNIQYF.

The chain combines TRBV27 with TRBJ1-2, with TRBD1 as a possible D gene (5 bases). The V gene's germline CDR1 is MNHEY and CDR2 SMNVEV (reference sequence). The CDR3 is 16 residues long. With 3 bases removed from V and 5 bases from J, the gap between germline ends came to 19 bases. The CDR3 here is CASSLTAGVPSYGYTF. The CDR3 DNA sequence: TGTGCCAGCAGTTTGACCGCGGGGGTCCCCTCTTATGGCTACACCTTC.

The chain recombines TRBV4-1 with TRBJ1-1, with D possibly matching TRBD1 (6 bases). The CDR3 runs to 15 residues. Germline V CDR1 and CDR2: MGHRA, YSYEKL. Trimming took off 0 bases at V and 8 bases at J, with 16 bases between the two ends. CDR3 sequence: CASSQDMGGSTEAFF. In nucleotides, the CDR3 is TGCGCCAGCAGCCAAGATATGGGGGGCTCGACCGAAGCTTTCTTT.

V is TRBV13 and J is TRBJ2-1, with D possibly matching TRBD2 (7 bases). V gave up 5 bases and J gave up 10 bases, with 18 bases separating them. The germline V gene has CDR1 PRHDT and CDR2 FYEKMQ (reference sequence). CDR3 length equals 14 residues. This CDR3 reads CASSRVGGAGEQFF. CDR3 in DNA: TGTGCCAGCAGCCGAGTGGGGGGGGCTGGCGAGCAGTTCTTC.

The chain carries TRBV18 and TRBJ1-2, with a possible D match to TRBD1 (5 bases). Germline values: CDR1 KGHSH, CDR2 LQKENI. The CDR3 is made up of 14 amino acids. V lost 3 bases, J lost 6 bases, and 14 bases lay in between. For the CDR3, the DNA is TGTGCCAGCTCACCGCGTCAGGAGGGGAATGGCTACACCTTC. Translated: CASSPRQEGNGYTF.

This chain connects TRBV11-2 to TRBJ2-1; a weak D match, TRBD2 (7 bases). From germline, CDR1 is SGHAT and CDR2 FQNNGV. The CDR3 extends over 15 amino acids. Trimming removed 0 bases from V and 6 bases from J, with 12 bases in between. The chain's CDR3 is CASSLDTRGPNEQFF. Here the CDR3 DNA reads TGTGCCAGCAGCTTAGATACGCGGGGGCCCAATGAGCAGTTCTTC.

This clonotype occurred many times. The chain links TRBV2 to TRBJ1-3, with 8 bases fitting TRBD1. The germline V gene encodes CDR1 SNHLY and CDR2 FYNNEI. CDR3 size: 13 residues. Losses at the gene ends were 8 bases for V and 0 bases for J; bases not matched to a gene: 0. CDR3 region: CASDRGSGNTIYF. For the CDR3, the DNA is TGTGCCAGCGACAGGGGCTCTGGAAACACCATATATTTT.

Many counts were recorded for this clonotype. Mismatch with germline at one junction end may stem from a read error. The V gene is TRBV5-1, the J gene TRBJ2-3; unclear D gene. Germline V gene sequence: CDR1 SGHRS, CDR2 YFSETQ. This CDR3 region has 14 residues. In DNA form, the CDR3 reads TGTGCCAGCAGCTTAACGACTTACACAGATACGCAGTATTTT. Protein sequence: CASSLTTYTDTQYF.

This clonotype was recorded at least ten times. This chain links TRBV24-1 with TRBJ2-1; D gene uncertain. CDR3 length equals 13 residues. Germline CDR1 and CDR2: KGHDR and SFDVKD. Trimming pared 5 bases from V and 2 bases from J, leaving 6 bases between. CDR3 sequence (DNA): TGTGCCACCAGTGCTCCCACCTACAATGAGCAGTTCTTC. Its translation: CATSAPTYNEQFF.

The rearrangement uses TRBV24-1 and TRBJ2-3; a weak D match, TRBD1 (6 bases). Germline assignment: CDR1 KGHDR and CDR2 SFDVKD. V gave up 4 bases and J gave up 0 bases, with 10 bases separating them. This CDR3 spans 15 amino acids. The CDR3 DNA sequence: TGTGCCACCAGTGAAGGGGGTTTTAGCACAGATACGCAGTATTTT. Amino acid sequence: CATSEGGFSTDTQYF.

This clonotype was detected ten times or more. V and J are TRBV6-2 or TRBV6-3 and TRBJ2-2, with 10 positions matching TRBD2. The CDR3 sequence is 16 residues long. The germline V gene encodes CDR1 MNHEY and CDR2 SVGEGT. With V trimmed by 2 bases and J by 6 bases, 6 bases remained unmatched. This CDR3 is CASSYLSLAGAGELFF. CDR3 nucleotide sequence: TGTGCCAGCAGTTACCTGTCCCTAGCGGGGGCCGGGGAGCTGTTTTTT.

The sample holds a few counts of this clonotype. The rearrangement uses TRBV12-3 or TRBV12-4 and TRBJ2-5; tentative D call: TRBD2 (6 bases). The CDR3 sequence is 16 residues long. Trimming took off 5 bases at V and 1 base at J, with 17 bases between the two ends. CDR3 nucleotide sequence: TGTGCCAGCAGTAGGCGTGGAGGGGTCTCCCAAGAGACCCAGTACTTC. Encoded protein: CASSRRGGVSQETQYF.

This clonotype has just a few counts. The V and J genes are TRBV20-1 and TRBJ2-5, with TRBD2 as a possible D gene (6 bases). V was clipped by 5 bases and J by 2 bases, with 12 bases between them. The germline CDR1 and CDR2 sequences are DFQATT and SNEGSKA (reference sequence). This CDR3 is built from 13 residues. CDR3 sequence reads: CSAYRDLQETQYF. CDR3 sequence (DNA): TGCAGTGCTTACCGGGACTTACAAGAGACCCAGTACTTC.

This clonotype was observed a handful of times. V and J are TRBV7-9 and TRBJ1-1; 8 bases are a match to TRBD1. The CDR3 is made up of 14 amino acids. Germline CDR1 and CDR2: SEHNR and FQNEAQ (reference sequence). The J segment lost 10 bases and the V segment lost 5 bases, leaving 12 bases of the junction unmatched. Written as DNA, the CDR3 is TGTGCCAGCAGCCCTGGACAGGGAACTACTCGAGCTTTCTTT. Its translation: CASSPGQGTTRAFF.

This clonotype appeared a few times. The genes are TRBV5-1 and TRBJ2-7, with 7 bases matching TRBD1. The CDR3 is 15 amino acids. Germline CDR1 is SGHRS and CDR2 is YFSETQ. J gave up 2 bases and V 1 base, and 6 bases lay outside the gene matches. CDR3 amino acids: CASSLWQGETYEQYF. The CDR3 DNA follows: TGCGCCAGCAGCTTGTGGCAGGGGGAGACCTACGAGCAGTACTTC. Drawing the rest from reference TRBV5-1 and TRBJ2-7, the complete variable domain is KAGVTQTPRYLIKTRGQQVTLSCSPISGHRSVSWYQQTPGQGLQFLFEYFSETQRNKGNFPGRFSGRQFSNSRSEMNVSTLELGDSALYLCASSLWQGETYEQYFGPGTRLTVT.

The gene calls are TRBV6-4 and TRBJ1-1; 8 bases match TRBD1. CDR1 and CDR2 from the germline V gene are MRHNA and SNTAGT. V lost 4 bases and J lost 8; bases outside the gene matches: 6. CDR3 length equals 13 residues. CDR3 sequence (DNA): TGTGCCAGCAGTGTTGCACAGGGGGGAGAAGCTTTCTTT. Amino acids: CASSVAQGGEAFF.

This clonotype was found many times. This chain connects TRBV3-1 to TRBJ1-1; D gene uncertain. V dropped 4 bases and J dropped 0 bases, with 9 bases sitting between them. The CDR3 sequence is 14 residues long. Germline V gives CDR1 LGHDT, CDR2 YNNKEL (reference sequence). Written as DNA, the CDR3 is TGTGCCAGCAGCCCAGTATCCATGAACACTGAAGCTTTCTTT. It translates to CASSPVSMNTEAFF.

This clonotype was counted at least ten times. The chain carries TRBV28 and TRBJ1-1; TRBD1 might be the D (5 bases). The CDR3 runs 13 residues. V shed 5 bases and J shed 7 bases, with 14 bases lying between them. CDR1 and CDR2 (germline): MDHEN, SYDVKM. The CDR3, as DNA: TGTGCCAGCAGTCCCCTGGGGGTGGGTGAAGCTTTCTTT. This sequence encodes CASSPLGVGEAFF.

This clonotype was recorded many times. The CDR3 here is CASRWDGSNSPLHF. CDR3 sequence (DNA): TGTGCCAGCAGGTGGGACGGATCGAATTCACCCCTCCACTTT. The rearrangement uses TRBV6-1 and TRBJ1-6, with TRBD1 as a possible D gene (5 bases). From germline, CDR1 is MNHNS and CDR2 SASEGT. V lost 6 bases and J 7 bases, leaving 13 bases between the germline ends. The CDR3 totals 14 residues.

To note about this clonotype: One end of the junction is discordant with germline, which a read error may explain. The J gene is TRBJ2-2, the V gene TRBV12-3 or TRBV12-4; D may be TRBD1 (6 bases). This CDR3 has 15 amino acids. As DNA, the CDR3 is TGTGCCAGCAGTCCAGGGGCAGCGAACCCCGGGGAGCTGTTTTTT. It encodes CASSPGAANPGELFF.

This clonotype was observed many times. The rearrangement uses TRBV20-1 and TRBJ2-1; 10 bases fit TRBD2. The junction had 6 bases not matched to a gene; V was cut back by 0 bases and J by 1 base. Germline loops: CDR1 DFQATT, CDR2 SNEGSKA (reference sequence). The CDR3 is 17 amino acids. The CDR3 sequence is CSARDVASGGSYNEQFF. The CDR3 bases are TGCAGTGCTAGAGATGTGGCTAGCGGGGGATCCTACAATGAGCAGTTCTTC.

At least ten counts were recorded for this clonotype. The gene calls are TRBV12-3 or TRBV12-4 and TRBJ2-5; maybe TRBD1 (5 bases). The CDR3 has 12 residues. Trimming left V 6 bases short and J 4 bases short, with 9 bases between. The CDR3 nucleotides are TGTGCCAGCAGGGACAACTCAGAGACCCAGTACTTC. Protein sequence: CASRDNSETQYF.